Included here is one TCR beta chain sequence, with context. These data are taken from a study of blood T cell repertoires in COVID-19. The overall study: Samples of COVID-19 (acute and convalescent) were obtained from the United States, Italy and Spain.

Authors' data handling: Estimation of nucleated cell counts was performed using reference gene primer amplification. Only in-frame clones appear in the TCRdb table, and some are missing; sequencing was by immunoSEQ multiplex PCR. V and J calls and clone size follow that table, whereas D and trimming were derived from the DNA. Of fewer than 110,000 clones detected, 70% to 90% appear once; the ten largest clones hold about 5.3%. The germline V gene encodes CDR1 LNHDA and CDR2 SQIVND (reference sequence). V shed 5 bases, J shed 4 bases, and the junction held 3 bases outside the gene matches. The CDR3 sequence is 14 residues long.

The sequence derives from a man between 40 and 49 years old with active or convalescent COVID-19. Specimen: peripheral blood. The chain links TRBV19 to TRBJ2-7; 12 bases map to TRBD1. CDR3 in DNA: TGTGCCAGTAGTTGGGACAGGGGGCCGTACGAGCAGTACTTC. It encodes CASSWDRGPYEQYF. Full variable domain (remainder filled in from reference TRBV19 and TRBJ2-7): DGGITQSPKYLFRKEGQNVTLSCEQNLNHDAMYWYRQDPGQGLRLIYYSQIVNDFQKGDIAEGYSVSREKKESFPLTVTSAQKNPTAFYLCASSWDRGPYEQYFGPGTRLTVT.